This T cell receptor (beta chain) derives from a study of a mutant IDH1 vaccine in newly diagnosed glioma. On the study more broadly: Averaging approximately 42 years of age, treated patients were around 60% male and approximately 38% female. Patients got radiotherapy, temozolomide, or both beforehand, and most got both.

Study-wide points: Any relationship between pseudoprogression and changes in top peripheral T cell clonotypes seemed absent.

TCRdb's copy holds only in-frame clones and misses some; the assay was immunoSEQ multiplex PCR. In the table there are around 92,000 clones, around 82% of which are singletons. Noted time point: baseline, week 1 (first vaccination visit). Sample treatment: pre-vaccination baseline after standard-of-care therapy. Astrocytomas that were new, WHO grade 3 or 4, IDH1-mutant and ATRX-lost were present in the donors. Turning to this clone: Its antigen is undetermined.

Per the germline V gene, CDR1 is MNHNY and CDR2 is SVGAGI (reference sequence). The V end was cut by 5 bases, the J end by 4 bases, with 9 bases between. CDR3 size: 12 residues. The chain uses TRBV6-6 and TRBJ2-7; D gene unclear. Sequencing was performed on PBMCs, taken from a glioma patient treated with radiotherapy, temozolomide or both. The TCR originated in a woman aged 50 to 65 with glioma. The CDR3 region is CASSPSSYEQYF. CDR3 in DNA: TGTGCCAGCAGTCCGTCTAGTTACGAGCAGTACTTC.